This T cell receptor beta chain was identified in a study of post-analysis software for immune sequencing data. As for the study in general: Progressive-relapsing, secondary progressive and relapsing-remitting multiple sclerosis were among the disease courses included. General study points: Under F measure analysis, samples from one preparation batch co-clustered strongly. Multiple sclerosis patients showed significantly lower normalized Chao1 diversity than controls did. TRBV segments more frequent in patients than in controls numbered five and included TRBV5-6, TRBV5-1 and TRBV20-1.

Germline V gene lookup returns CDR1 MRHNA and CDR2 SNTAGT. V was clipped by 0 bases and J by 0 bases; unmatched bases: 3. The CDR3 spans 18 residues. Presence of unique molecular identifiers characterized the TCR beta cDNA libraries. T cells numbering roughly 0.9 to 10 million yielded cDNA molecules that totaled about 500,000. MiXCR, run by TCRdb on the PCR reads, gives a single entry per CDR3 protein. The table records 800,000 to 950,000 distinct CDR3 sequences, about 53% of them present only once. This clonotype was detected a few times. No antigen is known for it. The chain has TRBV6-4 and TRBJ2-6; the match to TRBD1 covers 9 bases. Sequenced: blood. The clonotype comes from a girl aged 10-17 years with multiple sclerosis. The CDR3 coding sequence is TGTGCCAGCAGTGACTCCGGGACAGGGATCTCTGGGGCCAACGTCCTGACTTTC. It codes for CASSDSGTGISGANVLTF.